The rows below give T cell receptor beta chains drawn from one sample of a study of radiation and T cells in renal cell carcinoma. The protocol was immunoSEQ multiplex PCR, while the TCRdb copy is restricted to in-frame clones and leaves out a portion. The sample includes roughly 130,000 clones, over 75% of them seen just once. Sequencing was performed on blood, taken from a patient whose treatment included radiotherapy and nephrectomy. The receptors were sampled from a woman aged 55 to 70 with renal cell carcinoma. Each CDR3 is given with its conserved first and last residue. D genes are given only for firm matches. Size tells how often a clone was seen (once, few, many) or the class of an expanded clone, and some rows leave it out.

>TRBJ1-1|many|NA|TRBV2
CATSFGGTEAFF
TGTGCCACCAGTTTTGGGGGCACTGAAGCTTTCTTT
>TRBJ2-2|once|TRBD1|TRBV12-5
CASGSGQGDSGELFF
TGTGCTAGTGGTTCGGGACAGGGTGATTCCGGGGAGCTGTTTTTT
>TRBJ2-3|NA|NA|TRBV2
CARRSGGEADTQYF
TGTGCCAGGAGATCAGGGGGGGAAGCAGATACGCAGTATTTT
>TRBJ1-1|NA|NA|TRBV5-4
CASRFREVSTEAFF
TGTGCCAGCAGATTCCGGGAGGTTTCCACTGAAGCTTTCTTT
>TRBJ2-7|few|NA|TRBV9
CASSVGGPQGAYEQYF
TGTGCCAGCAGCGTAGGGGGTCCCCAGGGTGCCTACGAGCAGTACTTC
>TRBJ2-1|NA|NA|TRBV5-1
CASSLEAGIEQFF
TGCGCCAGCAGCTTGGAAGCGGGTATTGAGCAGTTCTTC
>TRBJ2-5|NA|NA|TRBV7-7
CASSPNRKETQYF
TGTGCTAGCAGCCCTAACCGGAAAGAGACCCAGTACTTC
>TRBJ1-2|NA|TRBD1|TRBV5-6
CASSIPRAGGYYGYTF
TGTGCCAGCAGCATTCCCCGGGCAGGGGGGTACTATGGCTACACCTTC
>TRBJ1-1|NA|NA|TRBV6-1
CASTYTMNTEAFF
TGTGCCAGCACTTATACGATGAACACTGAAGCTTTCTTT
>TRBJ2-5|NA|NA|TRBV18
CASSPDRETQYF
TGTGCCAGCTCCCCCGACAGGGAGACCCAGTACTTC
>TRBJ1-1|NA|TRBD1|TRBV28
CATRQGGNTEAFF
TGTGCCACCAGACAGGGAGGTAACACTGAAGCTTTCTTT
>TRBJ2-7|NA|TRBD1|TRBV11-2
CASSSGQGSSYEQYF
TGTGCCAGCAGTTCCGGACAGGGTAGCTCCTACGAGCAGTACTTC
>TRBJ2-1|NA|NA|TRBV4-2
CASSQSGIEGSPPREQFF
TGTGCCAGCAGCCAAAGTGGGATAGAGGGGTCCCCGCCGCGTGAGCAGTTCTTC
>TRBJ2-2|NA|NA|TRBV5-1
CASSLDGIDTGELFF
TGCGCCAGCAGCTTGGACGGGATCGACACCGGGGAGCTGTTTTTT
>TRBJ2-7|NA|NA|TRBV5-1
CASSLGAVYEQYF
TGCGCCAGCAGCTTGGGGGCGGTCTACGAGCAGTACTTC
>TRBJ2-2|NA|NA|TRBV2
CASSEAYTGELFF
TGTGCCAGCAGTGAGGCCTACACCGGGGAGCTGTTTTTT
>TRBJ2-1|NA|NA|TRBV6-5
CASRRDSMDEQFF
TGTGCCAGCAGACGGGACTCCATGGATGAGCAGTTCTTC
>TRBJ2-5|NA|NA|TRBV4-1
CASSQDRGSSPWVETQYF
TGCGCCAGCAGCCAAGATAGGGGGAGTTCTCCTTGGGTAGAGACCCAGTACTTC
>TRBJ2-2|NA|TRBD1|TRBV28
CASRPGQGSNTGELFF
TGTGCCAGCAGACCCGGACAGGGATCGAACACCGGGGAGCTGTTTTTT
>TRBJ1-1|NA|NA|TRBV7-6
CASSQMNTEAFF
TGTGCCAGCAGCCAAATGAACACTGAAGCTTTCTTT
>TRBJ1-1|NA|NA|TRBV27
CASSSGPEAFF
TGTGCCAGCAGTTCAGGGCCTGAAGCTTTCTTT
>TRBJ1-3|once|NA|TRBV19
CASTEGGARRGNTIYF
TGTGCCAGCACGGAAGGGGGGGCGCGAAGAGGAAACACCATATATTTT
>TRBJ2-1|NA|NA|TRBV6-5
CASKGSNNEQFF
TGTGCCAGCAAGGGCAGTAACAATGAGCAGTTCTTC